This TCR beta chain came from a study of cytotoxic CD8 clonotypes in ibrutinib-treated CLL (dated by TCRdb to the early 2020s). Some background on the complete study: The cohort had about a dozen relapsed/refractory and around 16 treatment-naive patients; under 18 were IGHV unmutated. Cryopreserved peripheral blood mononuclear cells were collected before treatment, at response, and at either disease progression or sustained remission. Response samples were taken after a median of approximately 12 months on treatment, ranging from about 6 to 40 months. Partial responses were observed in 24 patients and complete responses in 2; after a median follow-up of around 64 months, remission was maintained in some 14 patients and progression was observed in about twelve. Every sample from remission and from progressive disease was obtained while the patients were still on ibrutinib. Of the 86 people in the trial, around 25 had longitudinal samples available. Samples averaged approximately 260,000 productive templates and roughly 86,000 productive rearrangements.

This clone occurred once. No cognate antigen has been identified for it. No qualities accompany the bases; no much larger clone lies one base away. On a MiSeq, deep resolution sequencing aimed for a depth between 1 in 1 million and 1 in 200,000 T cells, with each clonotype covered approximately 10x on average. The immunoSEQ hsTCRB Kit was used to generate TCR beta libraries. Regarding the original processing steps: Data were analyzed with ImmunoSEQ Data Assistant and ImmunoSEQ Analyzer, with V, D and J genes assigned per IMGT definitions. Clonality, with values ranging from 0 to 1, was calculated as one minus the normalized Shannon entropy of productive rearrangement frequencies. Public clonotype analysis was restricted to overrepresented clonotypes comprising at least 0.05% of each patient's repertoire. About a dozen repertoires from age-matched healthy donors, obtained from immuneACCESS, served as clonality controls. TCRdb stores this immuneACCESS table with in-frame sequences only. Part of the clones is absent; in the studies checked, under half of the shortfall reflects unresolved V genes, and no reason is known for the rest. V, J and clone size derive from that table, while D and trimming were established from the DNA sequence. This sample is represented by roughly 170,000 clones; about four fifths of them were singletons. The top ten constitute roughly 4.6% of the sample.

The time point tag for this specimen amounts to: approximately 25 months on ibrutinib. For TCR beta library preparation, roughly 2.2 micrograms of genomic DNA were isolated from cryopreserved PBMCs. Longitudinal blood samples from CLL patients receiving ibrutinib monotherapy were subjected to high-throughput TCR beta sequencing. The patients took part in an open-label, single-center phase 2 trial of ibrutinib monotherapy. CDR3 length: 14 amino acids, cysteine to phenylalanine. The retained sequence is limited to the CDR3, 42 bases, with the frame set at the first base. Between the V and J ends, shortened by 5 bases and 6 bases respectively, the junction contains 15 bases. In the germline V gene, CDR1 corresponds to SNHLY and CDR2 to FYNNEI. What the research found in general, with its limitations: Public clonotypes were rare and either shrank or stayed stable during treatment, and the rise in clonality at ibrutinib response reflected expansion of private clonotypes. Clonality rose at ibrutinib response, remained stable during sustained remission, and dropped back toward baseline at progression. Lymph node repertoires were not examined, and the timing of sampling was not matched between patients in sustained remission and those whose disease progressed. At baseline, clonality was higher than in age-matched healthy donors and showed a strong correlation with circulating CD8+ T-cell counts.

The receptor was derived from a human donor with chronic lymphocytic leukemia. Source: PBMCs, taken after 24 months of ibrutinib treatment. The rearrangement joined TRBV2 to TRBJ2-3; the D call is tentative, TRBD1 or TRBD2, as each matches 5 bases. The nucleotides are TGTGCCAGCAGTAGGATACCCGGGGCGGATACGCAGTATTTT. Its protein product is CASSRIPGADTQYF.